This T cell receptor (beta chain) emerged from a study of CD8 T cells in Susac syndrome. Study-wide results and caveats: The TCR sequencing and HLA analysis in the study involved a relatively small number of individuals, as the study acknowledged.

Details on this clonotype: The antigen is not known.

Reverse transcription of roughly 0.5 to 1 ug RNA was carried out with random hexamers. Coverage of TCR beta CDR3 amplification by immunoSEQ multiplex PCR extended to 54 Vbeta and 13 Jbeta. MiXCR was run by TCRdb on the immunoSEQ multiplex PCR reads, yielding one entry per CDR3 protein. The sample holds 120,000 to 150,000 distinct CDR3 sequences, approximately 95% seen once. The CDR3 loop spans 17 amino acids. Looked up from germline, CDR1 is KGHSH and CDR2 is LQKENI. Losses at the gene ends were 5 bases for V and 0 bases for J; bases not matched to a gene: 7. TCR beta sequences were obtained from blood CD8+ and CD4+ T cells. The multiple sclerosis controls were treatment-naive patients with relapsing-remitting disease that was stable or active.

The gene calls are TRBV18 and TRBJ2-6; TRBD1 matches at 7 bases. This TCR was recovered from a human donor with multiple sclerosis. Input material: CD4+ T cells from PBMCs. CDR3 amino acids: CASSTQRDSSGANVLTF. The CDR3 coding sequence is TGTGCCAGCTCAACACAACGGGACAGCTCTGGGGCCAACGTCCTGACTTTC.